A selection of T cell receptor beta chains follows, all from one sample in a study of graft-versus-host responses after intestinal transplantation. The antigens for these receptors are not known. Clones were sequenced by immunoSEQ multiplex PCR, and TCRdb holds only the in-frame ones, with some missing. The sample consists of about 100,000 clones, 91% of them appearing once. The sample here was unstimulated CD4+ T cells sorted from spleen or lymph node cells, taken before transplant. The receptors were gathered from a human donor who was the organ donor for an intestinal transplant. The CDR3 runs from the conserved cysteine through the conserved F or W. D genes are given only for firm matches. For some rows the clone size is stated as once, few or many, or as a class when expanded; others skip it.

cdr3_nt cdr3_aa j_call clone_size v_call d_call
TGTGCCAGCAGTGACTGGCTAGGGAGTAATTCACCCCTCCACTTT CASSDWLGSNSPLHF TRBJ1-6 . TRBV25-1 .
TGTGCCAGCAGTGAACAGGGGGCCAGCACTGAAGCTTTCTTT CASSEQGASTEAFF TRBJ1-1 . TRBV6-5 TRBD1
TGTGCCAGCAGAGGACAGGGAACTAATGAAAAACTGTTTTTT CASRGQGTNEKLFF TRBJ1-4 . TRBV27 TRBD1
TGTGCCAGCTCTCCCGGGAGGTCTGGAAACACCATATATTTT CASSPGRSGNTIYF TRBJ1-3 . TRBV18 .
TGTGCCAGCAGTTTAGGGCAGGGGGCAAGGGGGGGCGATCAGCCCCAGCATTTT CASSLGQGARGGDQPQHF TRBJ1-5 . TRBV27 TRBD1
TGTGCCAGTAGTATAGCAGGGGCAAATGGCTACACCTTC CASSIAGANGYTF TRBJ1-2 . TRBV19 .
TGTGCCAGTAGTACCGGGACAGGGATTCAATCACCCCTCCACTTT CASSTGTGIQSPLHF TRBJ1-6 . TRBV19 TRBD1
TGTGCCAGCAGCCGACAGTGGCATTCACCCCTCCACTTT CASSRQWHSPLHF TRBJ1-6 . TRBV13 .
TGTGCCAGCAGCCCCGGGACACTTAGCTCCTACGAGCAGTACTTC CASSPGTLSSYEQYF TRBJ2-7 . TRBV28 .
TGTGCCAGCAGCGGGACAGAAAATCAGCCCCAGCATTTT CASSGTENQPQHF TRBJ1-5 . TRBV6-6 TRBD1
TGTGCCAGCACTGAGGCGGGGACAGGGGGGACTGAAGCTTTCTTT CASTEAGTGGTEAFF TRBJ1-1 . TRBV28 TRBD1
TGTGCCAGCTCACCCAGACAGGGGTGGACCTCCTACAATGAGCAGTTCTTC CASSPRQGWTSYNEQFF TRBJ2-1 . TRBV18 TRBD1
TGTGCCAGCAGTTCGTTTACGGGACAGCAAGAGACCCAGTACTTC CASSSFTGQQETQYF TRBJ2-5 . TRBV5-6 TRBD1
TGTGCCAGCAGCTTGGACAGGGGGCCCTCACCCCTCCACTTT CASSLDRGPSPLHF TRBJ1-6 . TRBV11-2 TRBD1
TGTGCCAGTAGTTCCGGGACTAGCGGGGGTCCGCAGTATTTT CASSSGTSGGPQYF TRBJ2-3 . TRBV19 TRBD2
TGTGCCAGGGAGACAGGGGTCTATGGCTACACCTTC CARETGVYGYTF TRBJ1-2 . TRBV2 TRBD1
TGTGCCAGCAGCCCTCCAGGGATCGGGGAGCTGTTTTTT CASSPPGIGELFF TRBJ2-2 . TRBV11-2 .
TGTGCCAGCAGCTTGGTCGGACAGGGCTATGGCTACACCTTC CASSLVGQGYGYTF TRBJ1-2 few TRBV5-4 TRBD1
TGTGCCACCAGCGGGGGACTAGCGTGGGGGGAGCTGTTTTTT CATSGGLAWGELFF TRBJ2-2 . TRBV15 TRBD2
TGTGCCAGCAGCCTGCTTCCAGGGGCAGCTTTCTACGAGCAGTACTTC CASSLLPGAAFYEQYF TRBJ2-7 . TRBV7-3 .
TGTGCCTGGGGGGACAGGAACCTCTACGAGCAGTACTTC CAWGDRNLYEQYF TRBJ2-7 once TRBV30 TRBD1
TGCAGCGTTGAAGAGGCGCACAGAACCTACAATGAGCAGTTCTTC CSVEEAHRTYNEQFF TRBJ2-1 . TRBV29-1 .
TGCAGCGCCATGGGGACAGGGGTTGAGCAGTACTTC CSAMGTGVEQYF TRBJ2-7 . TRBV29-1 TRBD1
TGTGCCAGCAGCTCCCCGGACAGGGGGCACGAGCAGTACTTC CASSSPDRGHEQYF TRBJ2-7 . TRBV5-4 TRBD1
TGTGCCTGGATGACGGGCAGGGCTGGAAACACCATATATTTT CAWMTGRAGNTIYF TRBJ1-3 once TRBV30 .
TGTGCCCGCCGGGCGGGGGGCGGGGAGACCCAGTACTTC CARRAGGGETQYF TRBJ2-5 . TRBV6-1 TRBD2
TGCGCCAGCAGGGGGGGACCGAGTATGAATTCACCCCTCCACTTT CASRGGPSMNSPLHF TRBJ1-6 . TRBV5-1 .
TGCGCCAGCAGCCCCCTTGACAGGGATAGCTCTGGGGCCAACGTCCTGACTTTC CASSPLDRDSSGANVLTF TRBJ2-6 . TRBV5-1 TRBD1
TGTGCCAGCAGTGAAGGACAGGGGATCAACGAGCAGTACTTC CASSEGQGINEQYF TRBJ2-7 . TRBV6-1 TRBD1
TGTGCCAGCGAAACGCCCCGGCGGGACTCCAAGTCAATGAGGGAATACAATGAGCAGTTCTTC CASETPRRDSKSMREYNEQFF TRBJ2-1 . TRBV2 .
TGTGCCAGCAGTTTACCAAACCTCGGACAGGGGCCATATGGCTACACCTTC CASSLPNLGQGPYGYTF TRBJ1-2 . TRBV28 TRBD1